This T cell receptor beta chain is drawn from a study of cytomegalovirus exposure and HLA in healthy donors. Study-wide background: When 398 donors were genotyped, about 86% of them were found to fall in the Caucasian-associated ancestry cluster.

The primer mix had 60 Vbeta and 13 Jbeta primers. Only in-frame clones appear in the TCRdb table, and some are missing; sequencing was by immunoSEQ multiplex PCR. The sample includes 150,000 to 200,000 clones, roughly 75% of them seen just once. General study results and limits: It was reported that TCR beta sequences correctly inferred the HLA-A and HLA-B alleles for most subjects.

The CDR3 totals 13 residues. Germline-derived CDR1 and CDR2 are MNHEY and SMNVEV (reference sequence). V was shortened by 2 bases and J by 5 bases, with 9 bases between the two germline ends. Details on this clone: As yet, its antigen is unknown. Other DNA sequences in this sample translate to the same CDR3.

The chain joins TRBV27 to TRBJ1-2, with D unresolved. The sample taken for sequencing was PBMCs. The source is a man younger than 30 in good health and CMV-seropositive. CDR3 loop: CASSLGGLYGYTF. In DNA, the CDR3 is TGTGCCAGCAGTTTAGGAGGACTGTATGGCTACACCTTC.